This passage covers 32 T cell receptor beta chains from one sample sequenced in a study of CD8 T cells in Susac syndrome. cDNA came from about 0.5 to 1 ug RNA primed by random hexamers. TCRdb recomputed calls from the immunoSEQ multiplex PCR reads with MiXCR, one row per CDR3 protein. This table has fewer than 200,000 distinct CDR3 sequences, less than 95% appearing once. Sequences were obtained from CD4+ T cells from PBMCs. The receptors originated from a human donor in good health.

The count of this clonotype is one. This rearrangement joins TRBV29-1 to TRBJ2-7, with 7 bases aligning to TRBD1. Trimming at V came to 7 bases and at J to 6 bases, leaving 6 bases not matched to a gene. In germline, CDR1 is SQVTM, CDR2 ANQGSEA. CDR3 length equals 11 residues. The chain's CDR3 is CSGGQAGEQYF. The CDR3 nucleotides read TGCAGCGGCGGACAGGCGGGCGAGCAGTACTTC.

V usage is TRBV14 and J usage is TRBJ2-7, with 9 bases identical to TRBD1. CDR1 and CDR2 (germline): SGHDN, FVKESK. Losses at the gene ends were 1 base for V and 3 bases for J; bases not matched to a gene: 4. The CDR3 is made up of 15 amino acids. CDR3 nucleotides: TGTGCCAGCAGCCAAGTCCTGGGACAGGGCTACGAGCAGTACTTC. It encodes CASSQVLGQGYEQYF.

This chain uses TRBV7-3 with TRBJ2-1; the D is unclear. CDR3 size: 14 residues. V lost 5 bases to trimming and J lost 7 bases, with 15 bases between them. The germline V gene has CDR1 SGHTA and CDR2 FQGTGA. CDR3 loop: CASSLGAPRNEQFF. In DNA, the CDR3 is TGTGCCAGCAGCCTCGGCGCCCCACGGAATGAGCAGTTCTTC. Complete variable domain (other parts from reference TRBV7-3 and TRBJ2-1): GAGVSQTPSNKVTEKGKYVELRCDPISGHTALYWYRQSLGQGPEFLIYFQGTGAADDSGLPNDRFFAVRPEGSVSTLKIQRTERGDSAVYLCASSLGAPRNEQFFGPGTRLTVL.

This clonotype was recorded a few times. The chain links TRBV12-3 or TRBV12-4 to TRBJ1-1; possibly TRBD1 for D (5 bases). V lost 1 base, J lost 4 bases, and 7 bases lay in between. The CDR3 is made up of 13 amino acids. The CDR3 coding sequence is TGTGCCAGCAGTTTAGGGGGGGGCACTGAAGCTTTCTTT. Translating gives CASSLGGGTEAFF.

The chain joins TRBV19 to TRBJ1-2, with D unresolved. Germline CDR1 reads LNHDA; CDR2 reads SQIVND (reference sequence). The CDR3 sequence is 14 residues long. V lost 7 bases and J 4 bases, leaving 16 bases between the germline ends. This CDR3 is CASKGGTRLYGYTF. The DNA for the CDR3 is TGTGCCAGTAAGGGCGGAACCCGACTCTATGGCTACACCTTC.

The V and J genes are TRBV7-2 and TRBJ2-1; 8 bases fit TRBD1. The V gene's germline CDR1 is SGHTA and CDR2 FQGNSA. The J segment lost 6 bases and the V segment lost 4 bases, leaving 5 bases of the junction unmatched. The CDR3 length is 14 residues. The CDR3 nucleotides read TGTGCCAGCAGCTCCGGACAGGGTTCCAATGAGCAGTTCTTC. Protein sequence: CASSSGQGSNEQFF.

This sequence joins TRBV4-2 and TRBJ2-7, with D uncertain. The ends were cut back, 1 base at V and 6 bases at J, with 10 bases in the middle. This CDR3 has 13 residues. Germline CDR1 reads LGHNA; CDR2 reads YNFKEQ. CDR3 DNA: TGTGCCAGCAGCCAAGTTCGGCAGGTCGAGCAGTACTTC. It specifies CASSQVRQVEQYF.

CDR3 in amino acids: CASSHRTGKETQYF. As DNA, the CDR3 is TGTGCCAGCAGTCACCGGACAGGGAAAGAGACCCAGTACTTC. The genes are TRBV27 and TRBJ2-5; TRBD1 matches 8 bases. Unmatched junction bases numbered 5, after V lost 5 bases and J lost 3 bases. This CDR3 spans 14 amino acids. Germline-derived CDR1 and CDR2 are MNHEY and SMNVEV (reference sequence).

CDR3 nucleotides: TGTGCCTGGAGTTCCCGGGGGGGAAACACCATATATTTT. Its translation: CAWSSRGGNTIYF. The rearrangement links TRBV30 to TRBJ1-3, with D possibly matching TRBD1 (5 bases). Germline V gene lookup returns CDR1 GTSNPN and CDR2 SVGIG (reference sequence). The CDR3 has 13 residues. V was clipped by 2 bases and J by 4 bases, with 9 bases between them.

The rearrangement uses TRBV7-2 and TRBJ2-5, with D maybe TRBD2 (5 bases). V dropped 5 bases and J dropped 4 bases, with 20 bases sitting between them. This CDR3 has 16 amino acids. CDR1 and CDR2 (germline): SGHTA, FQGNSA. CDR3 in DNA: TGTGCCAGCAGCAACTCTTTGCGGCGGGTCGGAGAGACCCAGTACTTC. This gives the protein CASSNSLRRVGETQYF.

The CDR3 sequence: CASSLAGGKNIQYF. CDR3 in DNA: TGTGCCAGCAGCTTGGCGGGCGGCAAAAACATTCAGTACTTC. This chain uses TRBV7-2 with TRBJ2-4; tentatively, D is TRBD2 (5 bases). The CDR3 has 14 amino acids. Trimming removed 3 bases from V and 3 bases from J, with 9 bases in between. Germline values: CDR1 SGHTA, CDR2 FQGNSA.

This clonotype was observed a few times. The V and J genes are TRBV12-3 or TRBV12-4 and TRBJ1-1, with D hard to call. This CDR3 region has 13 residues. V gave up 6 bases and J gave up 1 base, with 9 bases separating them. Written as DNA, the CDR3 is TGTGCCAGCAGCTTCGACGGGAACACTGAAGCTTTCTTT. Its translation is CASSFDGNTEAFF.

CDR3 in DNA: TGTGCCAGCAGCCAAGATGGTCATCAGCCCCAGCATTTT. As protein: CASSQDGHQPQHF. The rearrangement links TRBV14 to TRBJ1-5; D unclear. CDR3 length equals 13 residues. The ends were cut back, 0 bases at V and 5 bases at J, with 5 bases in the middle. CDR1 SGHDN and CDR2 FVKESK come from the germline V gene.

This clonotype showed up just once. This rearrangement joins TRBV6-2 or TRBV6-3 to TRBJ1-2, with TRBD1 identical over 9 bases. CDR3 length: 18 residues. CDR1 and CDR2 (germline): MNHEY, SVGEGT. V lost 3 bases and J lost 7; bases outside the gene matches: 18. CDR3 sequence: CASSYLGQGPASTGGYTF. The CDR3, as DNA: TGTGCCAGCAGTTATCTCGGACAGGGGCCCGCCTCAACCGGTGGCTACACCTTC.

The CDR3 sequence: CASSQEGRGPDIQYF. The CDR3 nucleotides are TGCGCCAGCAGCCAAGAAGGCAGGGGTCCAGACATTCAGTACTTC. The chain uses TRBV4-3 and TRBJ2-4; tentative D call: TRBD1 (6 bases). The V end was cut by 0 bases, the J end by 8 bases, with 14 bases between. Germline CDR1 and CDR2: LGHNA and YSLEER. The CDR3 has 15 amino acids.

CDR3 DNA: TGCAGCGTTGATGGAGGTGATGAAAAACTGTTTTTT. Amino acid sequence: CSVDGGDEKLFF. This rearrangement joins TRBV29-1 to TRBJ1-4; D not certain. With 3 bases removed from V and 6 bases from J, the gap between germline ends came to 8 bases. The CDR3 spans 12 residues. CDR1 is SQVTM and CDR2 is ANQGSEA in the germline V gene.

This chain joins TRBV5-1 and TRBJ2-7, with 7 bases lining up with TRBD2. V dropped 4 bases and J dropped 0; count of bases not matched to a gene: 7. The CDR3 totals 15 residues. Germline V gene lookup returns CDR1 SGHRS and CDR2 YFSETQ. CDR3 in DNA: TGCGCCAGCAGCACTCAGGGCGGGAGCTCCTACGAGCAGTACTTC. This translates into CASSTQGGSSYEQYF.

The rearrangement joins TRBV14 to TRBJ2-1; TRBD2 matches 11 bases. Germline V gene sequence: CDR1 SGHDN, CDR2 FVKESK. This CDR3 is 17 amino acids long. V was pared by 5 bases and J by 0 bases, with 6 bases of the junction left unmatched. In nucleotides, the CDR3 is TGTGCCAGCAGCTCAAGGACTAGCGGGTTCTCCTACAATGAGCAGTTCTTC. Protein product: CASSSRTSGFSYNEQFF.

This clonotype was recorded once. The V and J genes are TRBV20-1 and TRBJ1-1; possible D gene TRBD1, 6 bases. Trimming stripped 1 base from V and 5 bases from J, with 11 bases between. The CDR3 is 13 amino acids. Looked up from germline, CDR1 is DFQATT and CDR2 is SNEGSKA (reference sequence). The CDR3 region is CSARVSRGTEAFF. The CDR3 bases are TGCAGTGCTAGAGTTTCCAGGGGTACTGAAGCTTTCTTT.

This clonotype was detected only once. The chain is built from TRBV4-3 and TRBJ2-5; D perhaps matches TRBD2 (6 bases). V was cut by 1 base and J by 5 bases, with 8 bases left in between. CDR1 LGHNA and CDR2 YSLEER come from the germline V gene. The CDR3 loop spans 13 amino acids. Here the CDR3 reads CASSQGRVETQYF. DNA for the CDR3: TGCGCCAGCAGCCAAGGGAGGGTGGAGACCCAGTACTTC.

The chain links TRBV18 to TRBJ2-7; 8 bases are a match to TRBD2. The V gene end was trimmed by 2 bases and the J gene end by 4 bases; junction bases not matched to a gene: 4. This CDR3 is 14 amino acids long. Germline-derived CDR1 and CDR2 are KGHSH and LQKENI. CDR3 DNA sequence: TGTGCCAGCTCACCAAAAGCGGGAGAATACGAGCAGTACTTC. Translated, it gives CASSPKAGEYEQYF.

The chain couples TRBV2 to TRBJ2-7, with D possibly being TRBD2 (5 bases). Germline V gives CDR1 SNHLY, CDR2 FYNNEI. CDR3 length: 13 amino acids. V lost 6 bases, J lost 3 bases, and 12 bases lay in between. Written as DNA, the CDR3 is TGTGCCAGCAGGCTAGCAGCCTTCTACGAGCAGTACTTC. Protein sequence: CASRLAAFYEQYF.

The chain is built from TRBV29-1 and TRBJ1-1, with D maybe TRBD1 (6 bases). Looked up from germline, CDR1 is SQVTM and CDR2 is ANQGSEA. V lost 7 bases, J lost 4 bases, and 10 bases lay in between. The CDR3 loop spans 11 amino acids. In DNA, the CDR3 is TGCAGCGCCGCAGGGGCCACTGAAGCTTTCTTT. Protein: CSAAGATEAFF.

Here the CDR3 reads CATLSTDTQYF. The CDR3 region has the DNA TGTGCCACCCTAAGCACAGATACGCAGTATTTT. The rearrangement links TRBV18 to TRBJ2-3; D is unresolved. The CDR3 has 11 residues. CDR1 and CDR2 (germline): KGHSH, LQKENI. Trimming shortened V by 10 bases and J by 0 bases, and 5 bases separated the two germline ends.

The V call is TRBV20-1, the J call TRBJ2-7; D gene ambiguous. CDR1 is DFQATT, CDR2 SNEGSKA, per germline (reference sequence). V lost 2 bases, J lost 3 bases, and 8 bases lay in between. This CDR3 comprises 12 residues. The CDR3 DNA is TGCAGTGCTAGAATGGCAGGCTACGAGCAGTACTTC. Encoded protein: CSARMAGYEQYF.

This chain connects TRBV4-3 to TRBJ2-5; 9 bases line up with TRBD1. Germline CDR1 LGHNA, CDR2 YSLEER. V shed 0 bases, J shed 5 bases, and the junction held 19 bases outside the gene matches. This CDR3 is built from 20 residues. The CDR3 region is CASSQDRRGRRTGVVETQYF. The CDR3 DNA is TGCGCCAGCAGCCAAGATCGTCGTGGGCGAAGGACAGGGGTCGTTGAGACCCAGTACTTC.

This clonotype has only one observation. This chain uses TRBV29-1 with TRBJ1-2, with D tentatively TRBD1 (5 bases). This CDR3 is 14 amino acids long. Germline V gene sequence: CDR1 SQVTM, CDR2 ANQGSEA. Trimming left V 0 bases short and J 12 bases short, with 20 bases between. In nucleotides, the CDR3 is TGCAGCGTTGAAGATCTAGACAGTTACTTTTGGCACACCTTC. This codes for CSVEDLDSYFWHTF. The full variable domain, completed using reference TRBV29-1 and TRBJ1-2, is SAVISQKPSRDICQRGTSLTIQCQVDSQVTMMFWYRQQPGQSLTLIATANQGSEATYESGFVIDKFPISRPNLTFSTLTVSNMSPEDSSIYLCSVEDLDSYFWHTFGSGTRLTVV.

The chain couples TRBV6-6 to TRBJ2-5, with D unresolved. The CDR3 covers 14 residues. The V gene lost 4 bases and the J gene lost 2 bases, with 11 bases spanning the gap. Per germline, CDR1 MNHNY and CDR2 SVGAGI (reference sequence). CDR3 protein: CASSLLVGQETQYF. CDR3 bases: TGTGCCAGCAGTTTGCTAGTAGGGCAAGAGACCCAGTACTTC.

The chain has TRBV20-1 and TRBJ1-5; D gene ambiguous. Trimming cost V 3 bases and J 6 bases, with 6 bases left between them. CDR3 size: 11 residues. Germline V gives CDR1 DFQATT, CDR2 SNEGSKA (reference sequence). CDR3 loop: CSASLGQPQHF. The CDR3 nucleotides read TGCAGTGCTAGTCTAGGTCAGCCCCAGCATTTT.

Written as DNA, the CDR3 is TGTGCCAGCAGCAAAGACAGGCAGGGCGAGACCCAGTACTTC. This gives the protein CASSKDRQGETQYF. The rearrangement links TRBV7-8 to TRBJ2-5; D is perhaps TRBD1 (6 bases). This CDR3 has 14 amino acids. V dropped 5 bases and J dropped 5 bases, with 15 bases sitting between them. Per the germline V gene, CDR1 is SGHVS and CDR2 is FQNEAQ.

The rearrangement links TRBV29-1 to TRBJ2-6, with D possibly matching TRBD1 (6 bases). Germline V gives CDR1 SQVTM, CDR2 ANQGSEA. V lost 4 bases to trimming and J lost 2 bases, with 15 bases between them. The CDR3 covers 16 residues. CDR3 sequence (DNA): TGCAGCGTTGGTGAGGTGGGGGCTGCTGGGGCCAACGTCCTGACTTTC. Its protein is CSVGEVGAAGANVLTF.

This chain joins TRBV20-1 and TRBJ1-2; D not resolved. CDR1 and CDR2 from the germline V gene are DFQATT and SNEGSKA (reference sequence). V was cut by 6 bases and J by 2 bases, with 16 bases left in between. The CDR3 is 14 amino acids. The CDR3 DNA reads as TGCAGTGCCCAGAGAGGAGGGTCCAACTATGGCTACACCTTC. The encoded protein is CSAQRGGSNYGYTF.